This TCR beta chain was identified during a study of T cell responses to AZD1222 COVID-19 vaccine. Study-level information: The study pooled second doses at about 4 or about 12 weeks.

Findings and limits, study-wide: Spike-specific TCR repertoires showed rising breadth and depth after two AZD1222 doses. Across the whole spike, CD4 TCRs peaked at regions 160-218 and 743-854. Donors were largely white British and mainly female; clonal diversity was possibly underestimated.

Produced via immunoSEQ multiplex PCR; TCRdb's table is partial and in-frame only. In the table there are around 100,000 clones, 93% of which are singletons. For this clone: Its target is not known.

This TCR was sampled from an adult in good health. Sequenced here: peripheral blood, sampled on day 0 of AZD1222 vaccination.

In nucleotides, the CDR3 is TGTGCCTGGAGTGGGTTGGGGACTAGCAGCCACAATGAGCAGTTCTTC. Protein product: CAWSGLGTSSHNEQFF. The chain has TRBV30 and TRBJ2-1; TRBD2 agrees at 9 bases. Trimming cost V 1 base and J 5 bases; bases outside gene matches: 9. Germline V gives CDR1 GTSNPN, CDR2 SVGIG (reference sequence). The CDR3 totals 16 residues. Complete variable domain (other parts from reference TRBV30 and TRBJ2-1): SQTIHQWPATLVQPVGSPLSLECTVEGTSNPNLYWYRQAAGRGLQLLFYSVGIGQISSEVPQNLSASRPQDRQFILSSKKLLLSDSGFYLCAWSGLGTSSHNEQFFGPGTRLTVL.